The T cell receptor beta chain under discussion was sequenced for a study of HIV-infected patients and healthy controls. V lost 3 bases and J 8 bases, leaving 23 bases between the germline ends. Germline V CDR1 and CDR2: SGHTS, YDEGEE. The CDR3 length is 16 residues. Ten or more counts support this clonotype. Reverse transcription used 450 to 650 ng RNA and constant-region primers for alpha and beta. Using multiplexing indices, alpha and beta chain libraries were generated apart by chain-specific third strand synthesis. The library got P5 and P7 elements plus a second index, then an approximately 24-cycle PCR. TCRdb reprocessed the 5' RACE reads via MiXCR and lists one record per CDR3 protein. The sample holds 9,000 to 15,000 distinct CDR3 sequences, less than 6.5% seen once. All unsorted peripheral T cells were captured because whole blood was used without fractionation.

The chain recombines TRBV5-8 with TRBJ1-2, with D hard to call. Sequenced sample: blood. The TCR originated in an adult in good health. In nucleotides, the CDR3 is TGTGCCAGCAGCTCCGAAACTCGGACGGGAGCGAGAGGCTACACCTTC. This sequence encodes CASSSETRTGARGYTF.